These T cell receptor beta chains were read from a single sample in a study of blood T cell repertoires in COVID-19. Profiling relied on immunoSEQ multiplex PCR, and the TCRdb table lists in-frame clones only, not all of them. The table has around 260,000 clones, about nine tenths seen once; the top ten hold about 3%. Sequencing used peripheral blood. These receptor sequences come from a woman aged 25 to 39 with active or convalescent COVID-19. CDR3s include the opening cysteine and the closing phenylalanine or tryptophan. A D gene is named only where the DNA matches it firmly. Expanded clones are given a class, and other clones once, few, many or no size at all.

>.|TRBD1|TRBV5-1|TRBJ2-6
TGCGCCAGCAGCTTTTCCACAGGGACAGTCGTTTCTGGGGCCAACGTCCTGACTTTC
CASSFSTGTVVSGANVLTF
>once|TRBD1|TRBV12-3/TRBV12-4|TRBJ2-5
TGTGCCAGCAGCAAGACAGGGGGAGGGACCCAGTACTTC
CASSKTGGGTQYF
>.|.|TRBV27|TRBJ2-3
TGTGCCAGCAGTTTAGGGCCCTCCACAGATACGCAGTATTTT
CASSLGPSTDTQYF
>.|.|TRBV7-3|TRBJ2-7
TGTGCCAGCAGCCCCCGGGGCGGGGGCCTTCTTTACGAGCAGTACTTC
CASSPRGGGLLYEQYF
>.|.|TRBV10-3|TRBJ2-3
TGTGCCTCCGTCAAAGAGAACACAGATACGCAGTATTTT
CASVKENTDTQYF
>.|.|TRBV28|TRBJ1-1
TGTGCCAGCAGGGAGGCCGAGGATAACACTGAAGCTTTCTTT
CASREAEDNTEAFF
>.|TRBD2|TRBV7-2|TRBJ2-2
TGTGCCAGCAGCCTAGGACTAGCGGGGGTGTACACCGGGGAGCTGTTTTTT
CASSLGLAGVYTGELFF
>.|TRBD1|TRBV5-6|TRBJ1-2
TGTGCCAGCAGCTCAACCGGACAGGGCTATGGCTACACCTTC
CASSSTGQGYGYTF
>.|.|TRBV6-4|TRBJ2-3
TGTGCCAGCAGTGAGGGACTTGCTAGCACAGATACGCAGTATTTT
CASSEGLASTDTQYF
>.|.|TRBV21-1|TRBJ1-6
TGTGCCAGCAGCTTCCGGGGTCTTGTACCCCTCCACTTT
CASSFRGLVPLHF
>.|.|TRBV19|TRBJ1-2
TGTGCCAGGAGATATTTTTTCTTC
CARRYFFF
>.|.|TRBV6-5|TRBJ2-7
TGTGCCAGCAGCAGATCTAGGTCACCCTACGAGCAGTACTTC
CASSRSRSPYEQYF
>few|.|TRBV4-3|TRBJ1-4
TGCGCCAGCAGCCAAGGCCCAGGCGCAACTAATGAAAAACTGTTTTTT
CASSQGPGATNEKLFF
>.|.|TRBV29-1|TRBJ1-1
TGCAGCGTTGAAGGCGTAGTAGGTGGAACAGAGGGCACTGAAGCTTTCTTT
CSVEGVVGGTEGTEAFF
>.|TRBD1|TRBV5-4|TRBJ1-3
TGTGCCAGCAGCTCCCGGGACAGACCCTCTGGAAACACCATATATTTT
CASSSRDRPSGNTIYF
>.|.|TRBV6-5|TRBJ1-2
TGTGCCAGCAGTTCCCTGGGAGAGAAGAACTATGGCTACACCTTC
CASSSLGEKNYGYTF
>few|TRBD2|TRBV2|TRBJ2-5
TGTGCCAGCAGCAGACTAGCTGCGTACTTC
CASSRLAAYF
>.|.|TRBV30|TRBJ2-5
TGTGCCTGGAGTTCGGAACAGGTCGGGACCCAGTACTTC
CAWSSEQVGTQYF
>.|TRBD2|TRBV11-3|TRBJ2-3
TGTGCCAGCAGCTTAGAGGGACTAGCCGGAAGCACAGATACGCAGTATTTT
CASSLEGLAGSTDTQYF
>.|.|TRBV7-7|TRBJ2-2
TGTGCTAGCAGCCTCCTACAGGGCCCCGGGGGGGAGCTGTTTTTT
CASSLLQGPGGELFF
>.|.|TRBV6-2/TRBV6-3|TRBJ1-6
TGTGCCAGCAGCCGGGCTCGGGGGGCGGGTAATTCACCCCTCCACTTT
CASSRARGAGNSPLHF
>.|.|TRBV5-6|TRBJ1-5
TGTGCCAGCAGCTTGGCGAGGGGCAATCAGCCCCAGCATTTT
CASSLARGNQPQHF
>.|TRBD1|TRBV29-1|TRBJ2-7
TGCAGCGTTGGACAGGGGGTAGGGGAGCAGTACTTC
CSVGQGVGEQYF
>.|.|TRBV7-3|TRBJ1-4
TGTGCCAGCAGCCGACAGTCAGGCACTAATGAAAAACTGTTTTTT
CASSRQSGTNEKLFF
>.|TRBD1|TRBV3-1/TRBV3-2|TRBJ2-3
TGTGCCAGCAGCCAAGGCCGACGTTTGGCTAGGGACAGGGGAAAAGTGGATACGCAGTATTTT
CASSQGRRLARDRGKVDTQYF
>.|TRBD1|TRBV2|TRBJ1-2
TGTGCCAGCAGGTGGGACAGTAATAACTATGGCTACACCTTC
CASRWDSNNYGYTF
>.|.|TRBV20-1|TRBJ2-5
TGCAGTGCTCTCAGCGGGGAGACCCAGTACTTC
CSALSGETQYF
>.|.|TRBV19|TRBJ1-2
TGTGCCAGTAGTAGTAGACAAGCCTATGGCTACACCTTC
CASSSRQAYGYTF
>.|TRBD1|TRBV7-9|TRBJ2-1
TGTGCCAGCAGTTCCACCGGGACAGAGTACAATGAGCAGTTCTTC
CASSSTGTEYNEQFF
>.|TRBD2|TRBV2|TRBJ2-7
TGTGCCAGCGGCATTAGCGGGGATAGCGAGCAGTACTTC
CASGISGDSEQYF
>.|TRBD1|TRBV9|TRBJ2-5
TGTGCCAGCAGCGACCAGACAGGGGGAGAGACCCAGTACTTC
CASSDQTGGETQYF
>.|TRBD1|TRBV5-1|TRBJ2-3
TGCGCCAGCAGCCACGACCCCCGGGACAGACTCACAGATACGCAGTATTTT
CASSHDPRDRLTDTQYF
>.|TRBD1|TRBV7-2|TRBJ2-7
TGTGCCATCGTACAGGGGGCGCGGGGTGGAGAGCAGTACTTC
CAIVQGARGGEQYF
>.|TRBD1|TRBV7-3|TRBJ2-5
TGTGCCAGCAGCCTAGGGACAGGAGAGACCCAGTACTTC
CASSLGTGETQYF
>.|TRBD2|TRBV19|TRBJ2-5
TGTGCCAGTAGTAAGGCGGGGGGGCACGAGACCCAGTACTTC
CASSKAGGHETQYF
>.|.|TRBV3-1/TRBV3-2|TRBJ2-1
TGTGCCAGCAGCCGGAGGGCCGGGACTCACAATGAGCAGTTCTTC
CASSRRAGTHNEQFF
>.|TRBD1|TRBV11-1|TRBJ2-1
TGTGCCAGCAGCTTGGGACAGGGGGCTGGTCATGAGCAGTTCTTC
CASSLGQGAGHEQFF
>once|.|TRBV5-1|TRBJ2-5
TGCGCCAGCAGCTTGCCCGACAGGAGGCAAGAGACCCAGTACTTC
CASSLPDRRQETQYF
>.|TRBD2|TRBV15|TRBJ2-5
TGTGCCACCAGCAGAGTAGCAGGACTAGGGGCAGAGACCCAGTACTTC
CATSRVAGLGAETQYF
>.|TRBD1|TRBV25-1|TRBJ1-4
TGTGCCAGCAGACCGGGACAGTCAACTAATGAAAAACTGTTTTTT
CASRPGQSTNEKLFF
>.|.|TRBV7-9|TRBJ1-3
TGTGCCAGCAGCTTAGGGGGACTCTCTGGAAACACCATATATTTT
CASSLGGLSGNTIYF
>.|TRBD2|TRBV5-1|TRBJ2-3
TGCGCCAGCAGCACCGGGACTAGCGGGCGACTTCGCACAGATACGCAGTATTTT
CASSTGTSGRLRTDTQYF
>.|.|TRBV7-6|TRBJ2-3
TGTGCCAGCAGCGGGAGGGAGGGGGAGCCTAGCACAGATACGCAGTATTTT
CASSGREGEPSTDTQYF
>.|.|TRBV9|TRBJ1-1
TGTGCCAGCAGCGAAGAAGGGGCAGGGGACACTGAAGCTTTCTTT
CASSEEGAGDTEAFF
>.|.|TRBV7-2|TRBJ1-5
TGTGCCAGCAGCTTAGTGCCGGGGGGGATCCAGCCCCAGCATTTT
CASSLVPGGIQPQHF
>.|.|TRBV5-1|TRBJ2-3
TGCGCCAGCAGCTTGTCTAGCCGAAGCACAGATACGCAGTATTTT
CASSLSSRSTDTQYF